What follows are 9 T cell receptor beta chains derived from one specimen sequenced in a study of blood T cell repertoires in COVID-19. The protocol was immunoSEQ multiplex PCR, while the TCRdb copy is restricted to in-frame clones and leaves out a portion. The sample includes under 250,000 clones, 85% to 95% seen only once; the top ten take about 0.8%. The sample comprised peripheral blood. All receptors come from a man between 25 and 39 years old with COVID-19, enrolled during active disease.

The chain has TRBV29-1 and TRBJ2-3, with TRBD1 identical over 8 bases. The CDR3 covers 16 residues. J lost 0 bases, V lost 4 bases, and 9 bases had no gene match. Per the germline V gene, CDR1 is SQVTM and CDR2 is ANQGSEA. This chain's CDR3 is CSVVQTGARSTDTQYF. Here the CDR3 DNA reads TGCAGCGTTGTACAGACAGGGGCAAGGAGCACAGATACGCAGTATTTT.

This chain links TRBV24-1 with TRBJ2-3; 11 bases are a match to TRBD2. This CDR3 comprises 17 residues. From germline, CDR1 is KGHDR and CDR2 SFDVKD. V dropped 4 bases and J dropped 0; count of bases not matched to a gene: 5. The CDR3 DNA follows: TGTGCCACCAGTGAGACTAGCGGGGAAATTAGCACAGATACGCAGTATTTT. Translating gives CATSETSGEISTDTQYF.

The rearrangement links TRBV10-1 to TRBJ2-1; TRBD1 aligns across 9 bases. The CDR3 contains 15 residues. The V segment lost 6 bases and the J segment 10 bases; nucleotides outside the gene matches: 13. Germline CDR1 and CDR2: WNHNN and SYGVQD (reference sequence). Here the CDR3 reads CASSHGGQGRREQFF. In DNA form, the CDR3 reads TGCGCCAGCAGCCATGGAGGACAGGGGAGGCGGGAGCAGTTCTTC.

V usage is TRBV21-1 and J usage is TRBJ2-1; TRBD2 is the table's D call and was not checked against the DNA. TRBV21-1 is a pseudogene. There are 9 residues in the CDR3. The CDR3 region has the DNA TGTGCCAGCGGGACTCAGCAGTTCTTC. Its translation: CASGTQQFF.

CDR3 nucleotides: TGTGCCAGCAGTGAAAGGCAGGGACTTTATTCACCCCTCCACTTT. The encoded protein is CASSERQGLYSPLHF. The chain uses TRBV2 and TRBJ1-6, with a tentative D call TRBD1 (5 bases). The CDR3 sequence is 15 residues long. CDR1 SNHLY and CDR2 FYNNEI come from the germline V gene. V shed 2 bases and J shed 8 bases, with 13 bases lying between them.

Regarding this clone: At one boundary the junction diverges from the germline segment, which might be a read error. The rearrangement links TRBV11-3 to TRBJ2-7; weak D call: TRBD1 (5 bases). This CDR3 is built from 13 residues. The germline V gene has CDR1 SGHNT and CDR2 YENEEA. The CDR3 is CASSLDQSGPRHF. In nucleotides, the CDR3 is TGTGCCAGCAGCTTAGATCAGTCAGGGCCCAGGCACTTC.

The chain uses TRBV5-4 and TRBJ2-2, with 7 bases aligning to TRBD1. Germline values: CDR1 SGHNT, CDR2 YYREEE (reference sequence). The CDR3 spans 16 residues. V shed 0 bases, J shed 4 bases, and the junction held 6 bases outside the gene matches. CDR3 protein: CASSLGNRGATGELFF. In nucleotides, the CDR3 is TGTGCCAGCAGCTTGGGGAACAGGGGAGCCACCGGGGAGCTGTTTTTT.

The sample holds a few counts of this clone. The CDR3 protein is CASSLETGVNTEAFF. The CDR3 region has the DNA TGTGCCAGCAGCCTAGAGACAGGGGTGAACACTGAAGCTTTCTTT. This sequence joins TRBV3-1 (or the pseudogene TRBV3-2) and TRBJ1-1; 8 nucleotides align to TRBD1. V lost 4 bases, J lost 0 bases, and 4 bases stayed unmatched. The CDR3 length is 15 residues. Germline V gene data show CDR1 as LGHDT and CDR2 as YNNKEL (reference sequence).

The chain recombines TRBV5-5 with TRBJ2-7, with TRBD2 matching over 12 bases. With V trimmed by 6 bases and J by 0 bases, 16 bases remained unmatched. The CDR3 sequence is 19 residues long. Germline V gene data show CDR1 as SGHKS and CDR2 as YYEKEE (reference sequence). The CDR3 sequence is CASMVSRGLAGLSSYEQYF. In nucleotides, the CDR3 is TGTGCCAGCATGGTCAGCCGCGGACTAGCGGGGTTAAGCTCCTACGAGCAGTACTTC.